Below, 10 T cell receptor beta chains from the same sample are listed, as sequenced in a study of T cells after yellow fever vaccination. TCRdb called the 5' RACE reads again in MiXCR, with one record for every CDR3 protein. The sample has hundreds of thousands of distinct CDR3 sequences, around a tenth seen once. The sequences come from PBMCs, collected on the day of the first yellow fever vaccination. These receptors all stem from a man younger than 30 who received the YFV17D yellow fever vaccine.

CDR3 amino acids: CASSSRGSGGFLLSYNEQFF. CDR3 bases: TGTGCCAGCAGTTCCCGGGGTAGCGGGGGGTTCCTTCTATCCTACAATGAGCAGTTCTTC. The J gene is TRBJ2-1, the V gene TRBV27; TRBD2 agrees at 10 bases. The V segment lost 4 bases and the J segment 1 base; nucleotides outside the gene matches: 16. Germline V gives CDR1 MNHEY, CDR2 SMNVEV (reference sequence). CDR3 length: 20 residues.

The chain joins TRBV29-1 to TRBJ2-1, with 9 bases matching TRBD1. In germline, CDR1 is SQVTM, CDR2 ANQGSEA. The V segment lost 7 bases and the J segment 8 bases; nucleotides outside the gene matches: 12. CDR3 size: 14 residues. The CDR3 loop is CSARGTGSIDEQFF. In nucleotides, the CDR3 is TGCAGCGCTAGGGGGACAGGGTCGATCGATGAGCAGTTCTTC.

This clonotype has only a few counts. The chain recombines TRBV6-2 or TRBV6-3 with TRBJ1-2; possibly TRBD1 for D (5 bases). V was pared by 4 bases and J by 5 bases, with 11 bases between. The CDR3 covers 13 residues. Germline CDR1 and CDR2: MNHEY and SVGEGT. This CDR3 reads CASSFITGYGYTF. The CDR3 nucleotides are TGTGCCAGCAGTTTCATTACAGGATATGGCTACACCTTC.

At least ten counts were recorded for this clonotype. The chain recombines TRBV7-8 with TRBJ2-5; weak D call: TRBD2 (6 bases). The CDR3 sequence is 16 residues long. Trimming took off 4 bases at V and 4 bases at J, with 19 bases between the two ends. Germline V gene sequence: CDR1 SGHVS, CDR2 FQNEAQ. The DNA for the CDR3 is TGTGCCAGCAGCTACGTACGGGACTCTCTGGGAGAGACCCAGTACTTC. It specifies CASSYVRDSLGETQYF.

Notes on this clonotype: One junction end disagrees with the germline gene, perhaps due to a read error. This sequence joins TRBV7-9 and TRBJ2-1, with D perhaps matching TRBD2 (6 bases). Germline V gene sequence: CDR1 SEHNR, CDR2 FQNEAQ (reference sequence). This CDR3 region has 14 residues. As DNA, the CDR3 is TGTGGCAGCAGCGACGGGAGCTCCTACAATGAGCAGTTCTTC. Amino acids: CGSSDGSSYNEQFF.

The chain recombines TRBV5-1 with TRBJ1-1; 8 nucleotides match TRBD1. Germline assignment: CDR1 SGHRS and CDR2 YFSETQ. The V and J ends lost 3 bases and 11 bases, in that order; junction bases with no gene match: 6. CDR3 length equals 12 residues. As DNA, the CDR3 is TGCGCCAGCAGCTCGACAGGGGATGGGGCTTTCTTT. Its translation: CASSSTGDGAFF.

This clonotype was recorded a few times. The V gene is TRBV5-4, the J gene TRBJ2-1, with D possibly being TRBD1 (5 bases). Germline CDR1 reads SGHNT; CDR2 reads YYREEE (reference sequence). V gave up 5 bases and J gave up 0 bases, with 12 bases separating them. This CDR3 is built from 15 residues. CDR3 residues: CASRRTLSSYNEQFF. CDR3 in DNA: TGTGCCAGCAGGCGGACACTGAGCTCCTACAATGAGCAGTTCTTC.

This clonotype was detected only a few times. This chain links TRBV7-9 with TRBJ2-4; no reliable D call. This CDR3 is built from 14 residues. From germline, CDR1 is SEHNR and CDR2 FQNEAQ (reference sequence). Trimming pared 5 bases from V and 0 bases from J, leaving 8 bases between. CDR3: CASSESVAKNIQYF. DNA of the CDR3: TGTGCCAGCAGCGAGTCCGTAGCCAAAAACATTCAGTACTTC.

This clonotype has just a few counts. The CDR3 reads CASSSPGQSNIQYF. The CDR3 nucleotides read TGTGCCAGCAGTTCCCCTGGGCAGTCAAACATTCAGTACTTC. The V and J genes are TRBV28 and TRBJ2-4; D gene ambiguous. Germline V gives CDR1 MDHEN, CDR2 SYDVKM. V was shortened by 4 bases and J by 6 bases, with 13 bases between the two germline ends. This CDR3 spans 14 amino acids.

The rearrangement links TRBV7-2 to TRBJ1-1; D is unclear. This CDR3 contains 14 residues. Per germline, CDR1 SGHTA and CDR2 FQGNSA. V was pared by 2 bases and J by 1 base, with 8 bases between. For the CDR3, the DNA is TGTGCCAGCAGCTTAAACCAAGCGAACACTGAAGCTTTCTTT. It encodes CASSLNQANTEAFF.